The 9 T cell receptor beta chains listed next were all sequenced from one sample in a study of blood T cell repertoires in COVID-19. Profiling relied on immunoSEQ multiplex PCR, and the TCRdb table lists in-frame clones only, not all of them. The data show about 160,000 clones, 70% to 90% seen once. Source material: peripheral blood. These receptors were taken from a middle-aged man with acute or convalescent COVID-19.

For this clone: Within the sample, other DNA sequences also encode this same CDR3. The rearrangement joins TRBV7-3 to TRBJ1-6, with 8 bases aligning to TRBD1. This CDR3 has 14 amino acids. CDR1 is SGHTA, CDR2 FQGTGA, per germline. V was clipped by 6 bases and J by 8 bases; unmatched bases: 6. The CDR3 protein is CASSLGTGHSPLHF. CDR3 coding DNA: TGTGCCAGCAGTCTGGGGACAGGCCATTCACCCCTCCACTTT.

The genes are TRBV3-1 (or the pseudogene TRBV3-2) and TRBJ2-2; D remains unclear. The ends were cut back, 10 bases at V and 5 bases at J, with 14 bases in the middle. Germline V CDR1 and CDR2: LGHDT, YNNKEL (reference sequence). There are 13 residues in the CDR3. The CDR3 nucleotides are TGTGCCACCCGCGGCCCTTGGACCGGGGAGCTGTTTTTT. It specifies CATRGPWTGELFF.

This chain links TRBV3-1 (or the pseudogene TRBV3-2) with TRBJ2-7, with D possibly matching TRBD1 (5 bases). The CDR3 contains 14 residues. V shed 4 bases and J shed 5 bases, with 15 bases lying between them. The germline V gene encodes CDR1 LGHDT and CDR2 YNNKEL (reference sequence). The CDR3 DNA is TGTGCCAGCAGCCCCCTAGGGGTTTCCGACGAGCAGTACTTC. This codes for CASSPLGVSDEQYF.

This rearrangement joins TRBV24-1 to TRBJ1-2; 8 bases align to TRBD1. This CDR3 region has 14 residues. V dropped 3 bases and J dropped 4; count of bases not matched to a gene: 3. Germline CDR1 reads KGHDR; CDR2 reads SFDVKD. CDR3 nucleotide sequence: TGTGCCACCAGTGATGGACAGGGTTCCTATGGCTACACCTTC. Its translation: CATSDGQGSYGYTF.

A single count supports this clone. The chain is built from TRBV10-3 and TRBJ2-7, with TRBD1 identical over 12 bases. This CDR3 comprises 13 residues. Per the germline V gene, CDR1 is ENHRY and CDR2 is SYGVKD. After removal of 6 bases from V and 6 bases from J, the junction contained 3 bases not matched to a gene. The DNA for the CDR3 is TGTGCCATCAGGAGGGACAGGGGGCGCGAGCAGTACTTC. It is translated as CAIRRDRGREQYF.

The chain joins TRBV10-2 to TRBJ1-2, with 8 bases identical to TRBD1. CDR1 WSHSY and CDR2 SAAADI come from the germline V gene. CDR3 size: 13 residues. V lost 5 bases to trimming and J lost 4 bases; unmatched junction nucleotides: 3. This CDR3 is CASSIGTGYGYTF. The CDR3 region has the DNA TGCGCCAGCAGTATCGGGACAGGCTATGGCTACACCTTC.

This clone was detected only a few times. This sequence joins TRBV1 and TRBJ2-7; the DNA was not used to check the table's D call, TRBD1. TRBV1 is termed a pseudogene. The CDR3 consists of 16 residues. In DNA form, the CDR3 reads TGCACCAGCAGCCTGTCTTGCCCGACAGGGGGCTACGAGCAGTACTTC. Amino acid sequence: CTSSLSCPTGGYEQYF.

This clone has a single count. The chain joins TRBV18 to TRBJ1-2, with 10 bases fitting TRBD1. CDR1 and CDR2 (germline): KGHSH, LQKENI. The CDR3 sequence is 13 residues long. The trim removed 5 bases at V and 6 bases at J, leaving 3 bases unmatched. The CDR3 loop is CASSLGQGDGYTF. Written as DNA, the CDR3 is TGTGCCAGCTCATTAGGACAGGGGGATGGCTACACCTTC. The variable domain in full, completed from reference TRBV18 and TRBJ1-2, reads NAGVMQNPRHLVRRRGQEARLRCSPMKGHSHVYWYRQLPEEGLKFMVYLQKENIIDESGMPKERFSAEFPKEGPSILRIQQVVRGDSAAYFCASSLGQGDGYTFGSGTRLTVV.

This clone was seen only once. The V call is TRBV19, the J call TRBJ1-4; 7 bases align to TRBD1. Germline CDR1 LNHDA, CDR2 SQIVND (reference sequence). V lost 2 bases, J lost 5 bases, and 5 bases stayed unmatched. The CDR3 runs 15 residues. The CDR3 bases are TGTGCCAGTAGTATATTGACAGGGCAGAATGAAAAACTGTTTTTT. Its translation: CASSILTGQNEKLFF.